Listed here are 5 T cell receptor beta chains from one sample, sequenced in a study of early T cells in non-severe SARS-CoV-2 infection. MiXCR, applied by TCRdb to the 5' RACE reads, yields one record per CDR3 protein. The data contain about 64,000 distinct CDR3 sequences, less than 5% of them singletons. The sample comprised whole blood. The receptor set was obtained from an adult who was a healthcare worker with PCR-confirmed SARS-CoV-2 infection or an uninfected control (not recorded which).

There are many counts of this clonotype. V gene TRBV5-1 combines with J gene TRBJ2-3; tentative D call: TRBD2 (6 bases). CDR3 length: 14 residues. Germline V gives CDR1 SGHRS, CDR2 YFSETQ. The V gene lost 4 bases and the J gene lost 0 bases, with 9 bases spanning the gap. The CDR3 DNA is TGCGCCAGCAGCGAAGGGACTAGCACAGATACGCAGTATTTT. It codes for CASSEGTSTDTQYF.

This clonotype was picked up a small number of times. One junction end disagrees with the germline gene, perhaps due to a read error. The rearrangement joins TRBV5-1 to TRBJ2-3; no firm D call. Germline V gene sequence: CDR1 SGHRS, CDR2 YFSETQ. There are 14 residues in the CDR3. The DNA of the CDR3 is TGCGCCAGCACCTTGGGCGTTGATGCAGATACGCAGTATTTT. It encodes CASTLGVDADTQYF.

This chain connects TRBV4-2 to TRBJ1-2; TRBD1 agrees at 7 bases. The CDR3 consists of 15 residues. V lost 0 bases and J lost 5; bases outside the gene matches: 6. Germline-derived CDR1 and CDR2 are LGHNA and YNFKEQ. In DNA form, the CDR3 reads TGTGCCAGCAGCCAAGAAAAGGGGGCGTCGTATGGCTACACCTTC. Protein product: CASSQEKGASYGYTF.

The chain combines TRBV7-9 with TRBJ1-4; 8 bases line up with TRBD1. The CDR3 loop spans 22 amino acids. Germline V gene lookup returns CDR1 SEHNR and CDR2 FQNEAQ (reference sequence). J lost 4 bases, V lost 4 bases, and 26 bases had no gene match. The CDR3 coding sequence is TGTGCCAGCAGCTCCTACGGCAACTTCCGGGACAGGATAAAGAATCTTAATGAAAAACTGTTTTTT. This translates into CASSSYGNFRDRIKNLNEKLFF.

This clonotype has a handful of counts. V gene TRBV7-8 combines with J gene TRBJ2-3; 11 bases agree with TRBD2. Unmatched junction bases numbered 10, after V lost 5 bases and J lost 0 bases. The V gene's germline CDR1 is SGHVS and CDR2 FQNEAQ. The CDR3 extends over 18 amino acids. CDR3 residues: CASSVGLAGFVSTDTQYF. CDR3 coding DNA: TGTGCCAGCAGCGTAGGACTAGCGGGTTTCGTGAGCACAGATACGCAGTATTTT.